The source of this T cell receptor beta chain is a study of CD8+ T cells in alopecia areata. Broader study findings: Sequence data from scalp samples additionally include resident alphabeta T cells of normal skin. The study found TCR sharing across patients less clear than in mice, possibly for HLA reasons. For lesional scalp, especially alopecia totalis/universalis, clonality was higher than in normal scalp.

Trimming took off 5 bases at V and 0 bases at J, with 9 bases between the two ends. The CDR3 runs to 14 residues. Germline loops: CDR1 MNHEY, CDR2 SVGAGI. For this clone: What it binds is unknown.

CD4+ cells obtained from 4 to 6 patients were subjected to sorting into CD25+CD127- cells. Extracted from the samples, RNA was reverse transcribed into cDNA to serve as the sequencing template. Assay: immunoSEQ multiplex PCR; the TCRdb copy retains only in-frame clones and omits some. The sample includes 7,000 to 8,000 clones, about two thirds of them seen just once. This chain uses TRBV6-5 with TRBJ2-3; possible D gene TRBD2, 6 bases. The TCR comes from a human donor with alopecia areata. The sequenced material came from CD4+ Tregs sorted from blood. CDR3 DNA sequence: TGTGCCAGCAGTCGGGGGATGAGCACAGATACGCAGTATTTT. Translated: CASSRGMSTDTQYF.